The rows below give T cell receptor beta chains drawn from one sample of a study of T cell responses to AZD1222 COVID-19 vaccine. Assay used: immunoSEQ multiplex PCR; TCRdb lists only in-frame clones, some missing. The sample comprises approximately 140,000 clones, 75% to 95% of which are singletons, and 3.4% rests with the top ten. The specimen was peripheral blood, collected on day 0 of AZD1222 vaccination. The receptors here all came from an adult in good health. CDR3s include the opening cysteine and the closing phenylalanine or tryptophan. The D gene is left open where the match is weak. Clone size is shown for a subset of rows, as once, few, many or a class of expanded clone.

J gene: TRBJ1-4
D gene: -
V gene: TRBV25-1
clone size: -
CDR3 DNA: TGTGCCAGCAGTGAGGAATCCGCGACAGGTATCGAAAAACTGTTTTTT
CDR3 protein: CASSEESATGIEKLFF

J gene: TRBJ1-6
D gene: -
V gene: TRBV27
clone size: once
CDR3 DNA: TGTGCCAGCAGCGTAGTTATAAGTTCACCCCTCCACTTT
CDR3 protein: CASSVVISSPLHF

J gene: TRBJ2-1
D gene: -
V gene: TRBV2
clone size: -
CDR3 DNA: TGTGCCAGCAGTGCGACCCCGGGGAGCGGATCAGGAGCTGAGCAGTTCTTC
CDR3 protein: CASSATPGSGSGAEQFF

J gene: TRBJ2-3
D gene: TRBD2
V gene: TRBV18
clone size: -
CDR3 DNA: TGTGCCAGCTCAGCAGGCCGGGAGGGCAACACAGATACGCAGTATTTT
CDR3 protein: CASSAGREGNTDTQYF

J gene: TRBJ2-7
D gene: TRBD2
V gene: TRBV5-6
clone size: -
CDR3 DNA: TGTGCCAGCAGCCACCCTAGCGGGGGACCAGGCTACGAGCAGTACTTC
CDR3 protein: CASSHPSGGPGYEQYF

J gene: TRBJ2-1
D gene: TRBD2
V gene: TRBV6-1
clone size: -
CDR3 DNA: TGTGCCAGCAGTGAACTAGCGGGGGGGCTTGAGCAGTTCTTC
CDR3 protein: CASSELAGGLEQFF

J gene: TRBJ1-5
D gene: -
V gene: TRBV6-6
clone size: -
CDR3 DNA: TGTGCCAGCAGTTACGACAGCCCGCAGCAGCCCCAGCATTTT
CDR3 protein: CASSYDSPQQPQHF

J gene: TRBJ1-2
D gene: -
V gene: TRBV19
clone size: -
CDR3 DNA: TGTGCCAGTAGTATCGGAAGACAGACCGCTAACTATGGCTACACCTTC
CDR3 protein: CASSIGRQTANYGYTF

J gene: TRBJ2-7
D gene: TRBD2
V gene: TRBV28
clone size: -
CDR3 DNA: TGTGCCAGCACCACACCTAGCGGGCAGTACTTC
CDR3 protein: CASTTPSGQYF

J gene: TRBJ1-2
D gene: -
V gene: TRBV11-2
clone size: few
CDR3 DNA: TGTGCCAGCAGCGTAGCGAAGGACTATGGCTACACCTTC
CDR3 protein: CASSVAKDYGYTF

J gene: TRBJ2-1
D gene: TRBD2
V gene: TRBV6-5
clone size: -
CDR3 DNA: TGTGCCAGCTTCGGCGAGCGGGGGTACAATGAGCAGTTCTTC
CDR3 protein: CASFGERGYNEQFF

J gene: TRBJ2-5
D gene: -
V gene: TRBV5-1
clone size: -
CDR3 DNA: TGCGCCAGCAGCTTGGAGGGCAGAGGGATCCAAGAGACCCAGTACTTC
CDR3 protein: CASSLEGRGIQETQYF

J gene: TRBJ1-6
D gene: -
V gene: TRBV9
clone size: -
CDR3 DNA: TGTGCCAGCAGCGTGGGGGACACCCTTTCACCCCTCCACTTT
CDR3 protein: CASSVGDTLSPLHF

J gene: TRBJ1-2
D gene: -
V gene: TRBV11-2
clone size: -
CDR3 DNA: TGTGCCAGCAGCTTAGCCCTCCTGAGGTATGGCTACACCTTC
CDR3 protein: CASSLALLRYGYTF

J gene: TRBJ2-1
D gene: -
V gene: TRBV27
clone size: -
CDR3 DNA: TGTGCCAGCATAGGAAGATACAATGAGCAGTTCTTC
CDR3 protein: CASIGRYNEQFF

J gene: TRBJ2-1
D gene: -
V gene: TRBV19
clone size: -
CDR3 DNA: TGTGCCAGTAGTATACTCCCGAGCTCCTACAATGAGCAGTTCTTC
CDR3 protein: CASSILPSSYNEQFF

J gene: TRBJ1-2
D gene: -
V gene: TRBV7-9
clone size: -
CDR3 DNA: TGTGCCAGCAGCCTTACGGAAAACTATGGCTACACCTTC
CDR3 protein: CASSLTENYGYTF

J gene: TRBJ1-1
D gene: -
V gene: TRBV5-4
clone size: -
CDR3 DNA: TGTGCCAGCAGCTTCCGCAGGGAGACTGAAGCTTTCTTT
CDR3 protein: CASSFRRETEAFF

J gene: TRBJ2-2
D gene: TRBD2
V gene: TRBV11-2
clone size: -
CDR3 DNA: TGTGCCAGCACCCATATGGGCGTTAGCGGGAGGAACACCGGGGAGCTGTTTTTT
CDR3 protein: CASTHMGVSGRNTGELFF

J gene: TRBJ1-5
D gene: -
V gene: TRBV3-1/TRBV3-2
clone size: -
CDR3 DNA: TGTGCCAGCAGCCAAGATTTGGTCGGGGGAATAAGCAATCAGCCCCAGCATTTT
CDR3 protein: CASSQDLVGGISNQPQHF

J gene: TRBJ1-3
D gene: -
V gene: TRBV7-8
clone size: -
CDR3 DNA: TGTGCCAGCAGCTTAGTTCTGGGTTCGGGTTATGTATCTGGAAACACCATATATTTT
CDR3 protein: CASSLVLGSGYVSGNTIYF

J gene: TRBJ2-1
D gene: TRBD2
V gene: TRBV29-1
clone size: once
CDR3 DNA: TGCAGCGTTGGCGGGAGCTCCTACAATGAGCAGTTCTTC
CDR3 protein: CSVGGSSYNEQFF

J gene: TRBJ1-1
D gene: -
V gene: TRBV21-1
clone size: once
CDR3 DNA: TGTGCCAGCAGCCCAATTGGGGGGGCTTTCTTT
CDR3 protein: CASSPIGGAFF

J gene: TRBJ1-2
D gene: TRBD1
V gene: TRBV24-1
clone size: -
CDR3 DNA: TGTGCCACCAGTGATTCCGGGACAGGGAGTTTAAACTATGGCTACACCTTC
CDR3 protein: CATSDSGTGSLNYGYTF

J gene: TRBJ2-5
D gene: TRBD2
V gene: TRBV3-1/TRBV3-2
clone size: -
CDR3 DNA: TGTGCCAGCAGCCAAGATAAGGAGCGGGGAAGGGAGACCCAGTACTTC
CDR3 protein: CASSQDKERGRETQYF

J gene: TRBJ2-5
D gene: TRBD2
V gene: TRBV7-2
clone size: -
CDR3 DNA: TGTGCCAGCAGCCCCCGGGGCTCGAGACTAGCGGGGACCCGGGAGACCCAGTACTTC
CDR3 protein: CASSPRGSRLAGTRETQYF

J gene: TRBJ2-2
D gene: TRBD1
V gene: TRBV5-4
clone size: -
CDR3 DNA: TGTGCCAGCAGCCCGGAAATACAGGGGACACCGAACACCGGGGAGCTGTTTTTT
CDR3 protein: CASSPEIQGTPNTGELFF

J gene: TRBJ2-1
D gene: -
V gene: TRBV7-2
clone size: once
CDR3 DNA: TGTGCCAGCAGCGAGGGACTCCGTCGGGACAATGAGCAGTTCTTC
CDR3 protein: CASSEGLRRDNEQFF